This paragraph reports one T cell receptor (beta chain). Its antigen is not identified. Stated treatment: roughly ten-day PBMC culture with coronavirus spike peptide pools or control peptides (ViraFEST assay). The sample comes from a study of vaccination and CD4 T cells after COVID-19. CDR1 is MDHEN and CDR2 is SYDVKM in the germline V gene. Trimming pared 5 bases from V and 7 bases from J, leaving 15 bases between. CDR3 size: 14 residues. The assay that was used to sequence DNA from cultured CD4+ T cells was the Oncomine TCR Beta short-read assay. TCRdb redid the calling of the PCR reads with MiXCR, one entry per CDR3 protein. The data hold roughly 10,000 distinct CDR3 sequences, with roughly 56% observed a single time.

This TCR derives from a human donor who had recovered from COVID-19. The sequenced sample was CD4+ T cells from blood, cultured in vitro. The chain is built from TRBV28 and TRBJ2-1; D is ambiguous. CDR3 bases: TGTGCCAGCAGTGGGATAGCAGCGCAAAATGAGCAGTTCTTC. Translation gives CASSGIAAQNEQFF.